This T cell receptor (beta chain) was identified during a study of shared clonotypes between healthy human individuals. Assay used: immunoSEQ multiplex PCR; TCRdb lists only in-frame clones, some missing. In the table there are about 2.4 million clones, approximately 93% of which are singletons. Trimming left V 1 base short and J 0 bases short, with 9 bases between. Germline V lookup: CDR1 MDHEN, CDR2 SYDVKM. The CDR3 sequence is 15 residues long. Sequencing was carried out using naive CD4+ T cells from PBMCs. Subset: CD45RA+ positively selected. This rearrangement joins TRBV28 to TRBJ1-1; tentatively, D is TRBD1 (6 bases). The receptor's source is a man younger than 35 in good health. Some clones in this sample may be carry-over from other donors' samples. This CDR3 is CASSLYQGLNTEAFF. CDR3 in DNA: TGTGCCAGCAGTTTATATCAGGGGTTGAACACTGAAGCTTTCTTT.